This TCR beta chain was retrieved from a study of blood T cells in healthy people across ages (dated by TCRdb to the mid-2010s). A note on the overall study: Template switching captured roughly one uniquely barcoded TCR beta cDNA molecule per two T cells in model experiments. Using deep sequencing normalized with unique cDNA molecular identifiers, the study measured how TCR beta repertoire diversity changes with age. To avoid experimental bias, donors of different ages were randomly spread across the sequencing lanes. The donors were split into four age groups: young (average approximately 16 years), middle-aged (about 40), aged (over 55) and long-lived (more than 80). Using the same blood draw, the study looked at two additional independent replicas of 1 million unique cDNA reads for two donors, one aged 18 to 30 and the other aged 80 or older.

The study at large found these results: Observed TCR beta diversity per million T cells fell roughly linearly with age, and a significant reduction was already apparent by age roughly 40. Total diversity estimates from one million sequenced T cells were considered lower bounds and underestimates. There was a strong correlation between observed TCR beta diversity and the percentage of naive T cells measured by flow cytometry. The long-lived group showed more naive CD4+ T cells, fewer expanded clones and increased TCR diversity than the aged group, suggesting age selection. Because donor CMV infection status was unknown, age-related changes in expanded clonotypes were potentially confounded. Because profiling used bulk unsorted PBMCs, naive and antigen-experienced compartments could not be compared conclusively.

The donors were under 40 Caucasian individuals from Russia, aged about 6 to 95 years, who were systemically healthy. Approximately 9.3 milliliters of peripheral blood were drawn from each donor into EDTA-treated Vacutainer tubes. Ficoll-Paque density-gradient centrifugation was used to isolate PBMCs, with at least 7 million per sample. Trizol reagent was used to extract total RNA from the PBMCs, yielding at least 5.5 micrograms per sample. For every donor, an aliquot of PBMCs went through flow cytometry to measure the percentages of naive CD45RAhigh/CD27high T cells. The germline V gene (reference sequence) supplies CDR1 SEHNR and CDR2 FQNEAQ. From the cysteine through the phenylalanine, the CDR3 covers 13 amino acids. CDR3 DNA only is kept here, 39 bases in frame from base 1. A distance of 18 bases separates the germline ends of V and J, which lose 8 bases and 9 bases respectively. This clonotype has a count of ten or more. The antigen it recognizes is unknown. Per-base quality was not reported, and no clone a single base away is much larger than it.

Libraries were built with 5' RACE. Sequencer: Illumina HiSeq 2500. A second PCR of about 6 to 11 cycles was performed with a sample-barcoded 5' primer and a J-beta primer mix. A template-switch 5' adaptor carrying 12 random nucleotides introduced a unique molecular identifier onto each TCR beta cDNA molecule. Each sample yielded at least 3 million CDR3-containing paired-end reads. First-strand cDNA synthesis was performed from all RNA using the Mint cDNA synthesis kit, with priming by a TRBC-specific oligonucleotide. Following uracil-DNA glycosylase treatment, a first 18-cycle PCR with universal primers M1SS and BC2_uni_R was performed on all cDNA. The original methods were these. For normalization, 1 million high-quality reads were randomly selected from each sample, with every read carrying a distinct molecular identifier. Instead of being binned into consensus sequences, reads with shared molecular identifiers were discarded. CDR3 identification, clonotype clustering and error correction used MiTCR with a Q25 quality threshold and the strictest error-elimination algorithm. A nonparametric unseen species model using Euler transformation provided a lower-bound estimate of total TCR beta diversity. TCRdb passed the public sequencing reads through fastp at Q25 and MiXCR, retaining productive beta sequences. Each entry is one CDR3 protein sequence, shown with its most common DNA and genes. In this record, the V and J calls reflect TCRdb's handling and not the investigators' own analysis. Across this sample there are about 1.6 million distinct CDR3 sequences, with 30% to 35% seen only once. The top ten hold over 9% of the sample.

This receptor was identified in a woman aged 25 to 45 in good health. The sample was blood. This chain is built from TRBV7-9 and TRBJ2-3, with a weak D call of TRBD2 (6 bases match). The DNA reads TGTGCCAGCTCCCTTTCGAGCGGGCGAACGCAGTATTTT. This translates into CASSLSSGRTQYF. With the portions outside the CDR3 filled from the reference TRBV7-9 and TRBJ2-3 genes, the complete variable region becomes DTGVSQNPRHKITKRGQNVTFRCDPISEHNRLYWYRQTLGQGPEFLTYFQNEAQLEKSRLLSDRFSAERPKGSFSTLEIQRTEQGDSAMYLCASSLSSGRTQYFGPGTRLTVL.